One T cell receptor (beta chain) is described in this entry. Co-extracted RNA and DNA came from approximately 20-30 mg of unsorted bulk tissue. The sample originates from a study of tumor-infiltrating lymphocytes in primary liver carcinoma. At the level of the study: The tumors, T1-T3 N0M0 lesions, were roughly 4 to 10 cm across.

Starting material of 400 to 600 ng total RNA yielded TCR beta cDNA via a constant-region primer. Modified slightly, ARM-PCR produced TCR beta libraries over three nested multiplex PCR rounds. Use of TRBV1-TRBV30 forward primers with a C-beta reverse primer characterized the first two PCR rounds, which lasted 10 cycles each. TCRdb passed the multiplex PCR reads through MiXCR, listing each CDR3 protein once. The sample consists of about 92,000 distinct CDR3 sequences, around 68% of them appearing once. V lost 4 bases and J lost 2; bases outside the gene matches: 8. Per germline, CDR1 SGHAT and CDR2 FQNNGV. This CDR3 is built from 15 residues.

The sequence derives from a man aged 35 to 55 with primary liver carcinoma and hepatitis B virus infection. The sample comprised tumor-adjacent normal liver tissue. The genes are TRBV11-2 and TRBJ2-7; 7 positions match TRBD2. DNA of the CDR3: TGTGCCAGCAGCTACGGGGGGACTCTACCCTACGAGCAGTACTTC. Its translation: CASSYGGTLPYEQYF.